The clone carrying this T cell receptor (beta chain) was detected ten times or more. Its antigen is as yet unknown. Libraries used roughly 18,000 to 1,000,000 sorted naive CD8 T cells and 10%, 30% or 50% RNA input. A CD8+CD4-CCR7+CD45RA+ gate was used to sort naive CD8 T cells. TCRdb fed the PCR reads into MiXCR, producing one record per CDR3 protein. The profile shows 75,000 to 100,000 distinct CDR3 sequences, 15% to 20% of them singletons. This sample was included in a study of molecular identifiers for immune sequencing clone quantification. On the study more broadly: In replicates, the authors split RNA from about 19,000 or 110,000 naive CD8 cells five ways and sequenced four.

Study-level results: Same-barcode identical TCR molecules could make highly expanded clones look smaller than they are.

Source material: naive CD8+ T cells from blood, with Jurkat cell RNA spiked in. This sample's subset: FACS-sorted CD8+CD4-CCR7+CD45RA+ naive T cells. This sequence originates from a human donor in good health. Some libraries in this study had Jurkat cell RNA spiked in.

CDR3 region: CASSFTDSYGYTF. CDR3 bases: TGTGCCAGCAGCTTTACGGACAGCTATGGCTACACCTTC. The genes are TRBV7-9 and TRBJ1-2, with D maybe TRBD1 (6 bases). The germline CDR1 and CDR2 sequences are SEHNR and FQNEAQ (reference sequence). The CDR3 covers 13 residues. V lost 3 bases to trimming and J lost 4 bases, with 9 bases between them.